These 10 T cell receptor beta chains originate from one sample sequenced in a study of beta chain features in type 1 diabetes. Expressed TCRB transcripts were sequenced because the entire RNA isolate underwent reverse transcription. The assay was immunoSEQ multiplex PCR, and TCRdb's table has in-frame clones only and misses some. The profile covers about 15,000 clones, with approximately 40% appearing a single time and 0.53% taken by the ten largest. Sample: stem cell memory CD4+ T cells from blood. The receptors were gathered from a woman aged 40 to 50 in good health.

The V gene is TRBV9, the J gene TRBJ2-7; TRBD2 matches 13 bases. Germline V lookup: CDR1 SGDLS, CDR2 YYNGEE. Trimming cost V 0 bases and J 2 bases; bases outside gene matches: 5. This CDR3 comprises 17 residues. CDR3 DNA: TGTGCCAGCAGCGTAGGACTAGCGGGGGGCTCTCCCTACGAGCAGTACTTC. Its translation: CASSVGLAGGSPYEQYF. Full variable domain (remainder filled in from reference TRBV9 and TRBJ2-7): DSGVTQTPKHLITATGQRVTLRCSPRSGDLSVYWYQQSLDQGLQFLIQYYNGEERAKGNILERFSAQQFPDLHSELNLSSLELGDSALYFCASSVGLAGGSPYEQYFGPGTRLTVT.

This clone ranks as medium-sized. This rearrangement joins TRBV5-4 to TRBJ2-2, with D possibly matching TRBD2 (6 bases). The CDR3 sequence is 14 residues long. With 3 bases removed from V and 4 bases from J, the gap between germline ends came to 10 bases. The germline V gene encodes CDR1 SGHNT and CDR2 YYREEE (reference sequence). The CDR3 region has the DNA TGTGCCAGCAGCTCGGGACTCATCACCGGGGAGCTGTTTTTT. As protein: CASSSGLITGELFF.

The rearrangement uses TRBV10-3 and TRBJ2-5, with 10 nucleotides matching TRBD2. CDR3 length: 14 residues. V lost 5 bases to trimming and J lost 5 bases; unmatched junction nucleotides: 5. CDR1 and CDR2 (germline): ENHRY, SYGVKD. The CDR3, as DNA: TGTGCCATCAGTCCCGGGACTAGCGAGGAGACCCAGTACTTC. Translating gives CAISPGTSEETQYF.

This clone was detected once. J is TRBJ2-7 and V is TRBV11-3; D is unresolved. This CDR3 spans 13 amino acids. Trimming cost V 5 bases and J 5 bases, with 13 bases left between them. The V gene's germline CDR1 is SGHNT and CDR2 YENEEA. The CDR3 nucleotides are TGTGCCAGCAGCCTCGAGGAGCATAACGAGCAGTACTTC. Protein sequence: CASSLEEHNEQYF. Full variable domain (outside the CDR3, taken from reference TRBV11-3 and TRBJ2-7): EAGVVQSPRYKIIEKKQPVAFWCNPISGHNTLYWYLQNLGQGPELLIRYENEEAVDDSQLPKDRFSAERLKGVDSTLKIQPAELGDSAVYLCASSLEEHNEQYFGPGTRLTVT.

The gene calls are TRBV7-9 and TRBJ2-5; 12 nucleotides align to TRBD1. The CDR3 sequence is 17 residues long. Germline loops: CDR1 SEHNR, CDR2 FQNEAQ (reference sequence). V lost 5 bases and J lost 5; bases outside the gene matches: 12. The CDR3 nucleotides are TGTGCCAGCAGCCTCTTTCCGGGACAGGGGGCGCGGGAGACCCAGTACTTC. Its protein product is CASSLFPGQGARETQYF.

The rearrangement uses TRBV2 and TRBJ2-1; 8 nucleotides agree with TRBD2. Germline V gene data show CDR1 as SNHLY and CDR2 as FYNNEI. CDR3 length equals 15 residues. V dropped 7 bases and J dropped 7; count of bases not matched to a gene: 12. The DNA for the CDR3 is TGTGCCAGCACCAACCGGGGGGGCAGCTATAATGAGCAGTTCTTC. Translation gives CASTNRGGSYNEQFF.

The chain employs TRBV7-8 and TRBJ2-1; TRBD2 aligns across 9 bases. The CDR3 covers 15 residues. CDR1 is SGHVS and CDR2 is FQNEAQ in the germline V gene. V lost 2 bases and J lost 4; bases outside the gene matches: 3. CDR3 nucleotide sequence: TGTGCCAGCAGCTTACGGCGGGGGGGATACAATGAGCAGTTCTTC. Residues: CASSLRRGGYNEQFF.

The chain carries TRBV14 and TRBJ2-2; D uncertain. V lost 6 bases to trimming and J lost 4 bases, with 12 bases between them. This CDR3 region has 14 residues. Germline assignment: CDR1 SGHDN and CDR2 FVKESK. The CDR3 coding sequence is TGTGCCAGCAGGCGAGAACTCGGCACCGGGGAGCTGTTTTTT. It yields the protein CASRRELGTGELFF.

This clone is a singleton in its sample. The junction shows a germline mismatch at one end, possibly a read error. In DNA form, the CDR3 reads TGCGCCAGCAGCCAAGAGCAGTCCCCAGGTCATCAACCCCAGCATTTT. Its translation is CASSQEQSPGHQPQHF. V usage is TRBV4-3 and J usage is TRBJ1-5; D not resolved. This CDR3 region has 16 residues. The V gene's germline CDR1 is LGHNA and CDR2 YSLEER.

The chain recombines TRBV5-5 with TRBJ2-7; the match to TRBD2 covers 9 bases. The CDR3 is made up of 14 amino acids. The V gene's germline CDR1 is SGHKS and CDR2 YYEKEE (reference sequence). V gave up 5 bases and J gave up 5 bases; unmatched junction bases: 8. DNA for the CDR3: TGTGCCAGCAGTCCCCCGGGACTAGCAAACGAGCAGTACTTC. Residues: CASSPPGLANEQYF.